These 24 T cell receptor beta chains were all obtained from the same sample, sequenced in a study of shared clonotypes between healthy human individuals. Only CD45RO-negative cells positively selected for CCR7 counted as naive CD8 cells, so terminally differentiated effector memory CD45RA+ cells were excluded. Here immunoSEQ multiplex PCR was the method, and the copy in TCRdb shows in-frame clones only, minus some. Of approximately 810,000 clones detected, 80% to 95% appear once; the ten largest clones hold under 30%. The sample comprised naive CD8+ T cells sorted from blood. These receptors originate from a man younger than 45 in good health.

The chain has TRBV11-2 and TRBJ2-1; D not resolved. Germline CDR1 and CDR2: SGHAT and FQNNGV. The CDR3 covers 16 residues. V was cut by 4 bases and J by 0 bases, with 13 bases left in between. CDR3 DNA sequence: TGTGCCAGCAGCTGGAACGGAGCGAGCTCCTACAATGAGCAGTTCTTC. Protein product: CASSWNGASSYNEQFF.

On this clone itself: Other DNA sequences in the same sample also yield this CDR3. The rearrangement joins TRBV9 to TRBJ2-1; D ambiguous. V was trimmed by 0 bases and J by 4 bases, leaving 2 bases between them. CDR1 and CDR2 from the germline V gene are SGDLS and YYNGEE. The CDR3 runs to 12 residues. CDR3 protein: CASSVGYNEQFF. CDR3 nucleotide sequence: TGTGCCAGCAGCGTAGGTTACAATGAGCAGTTCTTC.

The genes are TRBV11-2 and TRBJ1-5, with D possibly matching TRBD1 (6 bases). The CDR3 contains 15 residues. Trimming left V 4 bases short and J 3 bases short, with 13 bases between. The V gene's germline CDR1 is SGHAT and CDR2 FQNNGV. The DNA of the CDR3 is TGTGCCAGCAGCTCGAAGACAGGCGTCAATCAGCCCCAGCATTTT. Translated: CASSSKTGVNQPQHF.

This sequence joins TRBV6-1 and TRBJ2-7; 7 bases agree with TRBD1. J was trimmed by 4 bases and V by 1 base; bases with no gene match: 4. From germline, CDR1 is MNHNS and CDR2 SASEGT. The CDR3 loop spans 14 amino acids. This CDR3 reads CASSEGGQYYEQYF. CDR3 DNA: TGTGCCAGCAGTGAAGGGGGACAGTATTACGAGCAGTACTTC.

The V and J genes are TRBV27 and TRBJ2-1; 8 bases map to TRBD2. The trim removed 2 bases at V and 0 bases at J, leaving 6 bases unmatched. CDR3 length equals 17 residues. Germline V lookup: CDR1 MNHEY, CDR2 SMNVEV (reference sequence). The CDR3 is CASSLRLAGVSYNEQFF. Here the CDR3 DNA reads TGTGCCAGCAGTTTACGGCTAGCGGGCGTCTCCTACAATGAGCAGTTCTTC.

This clone appeared once. This specimen includes other DNA sequences encoding the same CDR3. The chain joins TRBV28 to TRBJ2-7; D not resolved. This CDR3 comprises 13 residues. Per germline, CDR1 MDHEN and CDR2 SYDVKM. The V end lost 3 bases, the J end lost 0 bases, and 6 bases lay between the germline ends. CDR3 sequence: CASSLVASYEQYF. As DNA, the CDR3 is TGTGCCAGCAGTTTGGTGGCCTCCTACGAGCAGTACTTC.

The chain uses TRBV18 and TRBJ1-1; TRBD1 is a possible D gene (5 bases). Deletions cut 3 bases from V and 5 bases from J, with 16 bases between. Germline CDR1 and CDR2: KGHSH and LQKENI. The CDR3 is 15 residues long. Here the CDR3 DNA reads TGTGCCAGCTCACCCCCCGGCGGGGGAGAAACTGAAGCTTTCTTT. This gives the protein CASSPPGGGETEAFF. Full variable domain (missing parts from reference TRBV18 and TRBJ1-1): NAGVMQNPRHLVRRRGQEARLRCSPMKGHSHVYWYRQLPEEGLKFMVYLQKENIIDESGMPKERFSAEFPKEGPSILRIQQVVRGDSAAYFCASSPPGGGETEAFFGQGTRLTVV.

Only a few counts were recorded for this clone. V usage is TRBV6-4 and J usage is TRBJ2-7; 8 bases agree with TRBD1. CDR1 MRHNA and CDR2 SNTAGT come from the germline V gene. With 8 bases clipped from V and 3 bases from J, the junction kept 9 bases outside the gene matches. There are 14 residues in the CDR3. This CDR3 reads CASGMQGARYEQYF. The CDR3 nucleotides are TGTGCCAGCGGGATGCAGGGGGCGCGCTACGAGCAGTACTTC.

V is TRBV6-6 and J is TRBJ2-1; D call uncertain. The CDR3 is 15 amino acids. Trimming shortened V by 3 bases and J by 7 bases, and 16 bases separated the two germline ends. The germline V gene has CDR1 MNHNY and CDR2 SVGAGI (reference sequence). As DNA, the CDR3 is TGTGCCAGCAGTTATGGTGCTTGGGGTCGGAATGAGCAGTTCTTC. Residues: CASSYGAWGRNEQFF.

The J gene is TRBJ2-2, the V gene TRBV4-3; 7 bases fit TRBD1. This CDR3 is 15 amino acids long. After removal of 4 bases from V and 8 bases from J, the junction contained 10 bases not matched to a gene. CDR1 is LGHNA, CDR2 YSLEER, per germline. Here the CDR3 reads CASSRDSPGDGELFF. The DNA of the CDR3 is TGCGCCAGCAGCCGGGACAGCCCTGGGGATGGGGAGCTGTTTTTT.

On this clone: Other DNA variants within this sample encode the same CDR3. J is TRBJ1-5 and V is TRBV28; D is unresolved. The V end lost 3 bases, the J end lost 0 bases, and 6 bases lay between the germline ends. The length of the CDR3 is 14 residues. Germline V gene sequence: CDR1 MDHEN, CDR2 SYDVKM. The CDR3 is CASSFADSNQPQHF. The DNA for the CDR3 is TGTGCCAGCAGTTTTGCGGATAGCAATCAGCCCCAGCATTTT.

The chain links TRBV27 to TRBJ2-7; 12 nucleotides line up with TRBD2. Looked up from germline, CDR1 is MNHEY and CDR2 is SMNVEV (reference sequence). The CDR3 length is 16 residues. The trim removed 5 bases at V and 4 bases at J, leaving 9 bases unmatched. CDR3 DNA: TGTGCCAGCAGTCCCCCGACTAGCGGGAGCATGTACGAGCAGTACTTC. It specifies CASSPPTSGSMYEQYF.

The sample holds one count of this clone. This chain connects TRBV4-2 to TRBJ2-1; TRBD2 matches at 8 bases. Germline loops: CDR1 LGHNA, CDR2 YNFKEQ. V lost 8 bases, J lost 5 bases, and 14 bases stayed unmatched. The CDR3 has 16 residues. The chain's CDR3 is CASGLPGTRTNNEQFF. In DNA, the CDR3 is TGTGCCAGCGGCTTGCCCGGGACTAGGACTAACAATGAGCAGTTCTTC.

This chain joins TRBV5-4 and TRBJ2-1; TRBD2 agrees at 8 bases. V shed 2 bases and J 7 bases; nucleotides not matched to a gene: 8. The CDR3 contains 15 residues. Germline lookup yields CDR1 SGHNT and CDR2 YYREEE (reference sequence). CDR3 protein: CASSLLAGPRNEQFF. CDR3 coding DNA: TGTGCCAGCAGCTTATTAGCGGGACCTAGGAATGAGCAGTTCTTC. Complete variable domain (other parts from reference TRBV5-4 and TRBJ2-1): ETGVTQSPTHLIKTRGQQVTLRCSSQSGHNTVSWYQQALGQGPQFIFQYYREEENGRGNFPPRFSGLQFPNYSSELNVNALELDDSALYLCASSLLAGPRNEQFFGPGTRLTVL.

The chain is built from TRBV4-1 and TRBJ2-2; TRBD2 matches 10 bases. The CDR3 spans 15 residues. CDR1 is MGHRA and CDR2 is YSYEKL in the germline V gene. Trimming took 7 bases from V and 1 from J; bases not matched to a gene: 3. CDR3 in DNA: TGCGCCAGCACACGGACTAGCGGGAACACCGGGGAGCTGTTTTTT. Translating gives CASTRTSGNTGELFF.

The V and J genes are TRBV4-3 and TRBJ1-2; TRBD1 agrees at 8 bases. The germline gives CDR1 LGHNA, CDR2 YSLEER. The CDR3 is 15 residues long. The ends lost 3 bases at V and 8 bases at J; junction bases unmatched: 11. CDR3 protein: CASSQAWTGSDGYTF. CDR3 DNA: TGCGCCAGCAGCCAGGCTTGGACAGGGTCCGACGGCTACACCTTC.

The chain links TRBV13 to TRBJ2-1; TRBD2 aligns across 16 bases. CDR3 length: 17 amino acids. Germline values: CDR1 PRHDT, CDR2 FYEKMQ (reference sequence). Unmatched junction bases numbered 7, after V lost 5 bases and J lost 6 bases. The CDR3 reads CASSTGTSGRVGNEQFF. The CDR3 DNA reads as TGTGCCAGCAGCACCGGGACTAGCGGGAGGGTCGGCAATGAGCAGTTCTTC.

The chain joins TRBV19 to TRBJ2-1; 8 positions match TRBD1. The CDR3 spans 13 residues. The trim removed 7 bases at V and 8 bases at J, leaving 7 bases unmatched. Germline V gene lookup returns CDR1 LNHDA and CDR2 SQIVND (reference sequence). CDR3 DNA sequence: TGTGCCAGTATTGACAGGGGAGGCGATGAGCAGTTCTTC. Its protein is CASIDRGGDEQFF.

The rearrangement uses TRBV7-8 and TRBJ2-1; D uncertain. The CDR3 length is 16 residues. Per germline, CDR1 SGHVS and CDR2 FQNEAQ. V was cut by 5 bases and J by 0 bases, with 14 bases left in between. This CDR3 is CASSVTIRSSYNEQFF. The CDR3 DNA reads as TGTGCCAGCAGCGTCACTATCAGGAGCTCCTACAATGAGCAGTTCTTC.

The V and J genes are TRBV7-2 and TRBJ1-1, with 9 bases identical to TRBD1. V shed 4 bases, J shed 0 bases, and the junction held 12 bases outside the gene matches. Looked up from germline, CDR1 is SGHTA and CDR2 is FQGNSA. This CDR3 has 18 amino acids. This CDR3 is CASSSGPTGGDMNTEAFF. The CDR3 nucleotides are TGTGCCAGCAGCTCGGGGCCGACAGGGGGAGACATGAACACTGAAGCTTTCTTT.

The chain links TRBV5-6 to TRBJ2-7; tentatively, D is TRBD1 (6 bases). Germline values: CDR1 SGHDT, CDR2 YYEEEE. V was shortened by 3 bases and J by 7 bases, with 17 bases between the two germline ends. CDR3 length equals 14 residues. The CDR3 loop is CASSYGTSPKEQYF. CDR3 coding DNA: TGTGCCAGCAGCTACGGGACAAGTCCTAAAGAGCAGTACTTC.

The chain has TRBV5-1 and TRBJ1-4, with 7 bases that match TRBD1. The CDR3 contains 15 residues. Germline V lookup: CDR1 SGHRS, CDR2 YFSETQ. Trimming cost V 4 bases and J 7 bases; bases outside gene matches: 10. As DNA, the CDR3 is TGCGCCAGCAGCCCCGAAGGGGGCAAGTTTGAAAAACTGTTTTTT. Protein sequence: CASSPEGGKFEKLFF.

This rearrangement joins TRBV27 to TRBJ2-5; TRBD2 aligns across 8 bases. The CDR3 extends over 15 amino acids. CDR1 and CDR2 from the germline V gene are MNHEY and SMNVEV (reference sequence). Trimming removed 3 bases from V and 5 bases from J; junction bases left unmatched: 8. CDR3 region: CASSFQRTSWETQYF. In nucleotides, the CDR3 is TGTGCCAGCAGTTTCCAAAGGACTAGCTGGGAGACCCAGTACTTC.

V gene TRBV19 combines with J gene TRBJ1-5; D is unclear. The germline CDR1 and CDR2 sequences are LNHDA and SQIVND (reference sequence). Trimming removed 3 bases from V and 7 bases from J, with 4 bases in between. CDR3 length: 11 residues. DNA for the CDR3: TGTGCCAGTAGTATTGGCCAGCCCCAGCATTTT. Its translation is CASSIGQPQHF.